This is a list of T cell receptor beta chains from one sample in a study of technical replicates of blood from a handful of donors. TCRdb's copy holds only in-frame clones and misses some; the assay was immunoSEQ multiplex PCR. The sample lists 55,000 to 75,000 clones; 91% were seen once. Specimen: PBMCs. The origin of the receptors is a human donor in good health. Some clones in this sample may be carry-over from other donors' samples. Both conserved end residues are part of each CDR3. The order of the fields is V gene, J gene, clone size, D gene, CDR3 protein, CDR3 DNA. The D gene is left open where the match is weak. Clone size is stated in some rows and not others, as once, few, many or a class when expanded.

V: TRBV7-2
J: TRBJ2-5
size: NA
D: TRBD1
CDR3: CASSLVSGQGARETQYF
DNA: TGTGCCAGCAGCTTAGTTTCGGGACAGGGGGCACGGGAGACCCAGTACTTC

V: TRBV19
J: TRBJ1-5
size: NA
D: NA
CDR3: CASSTPTGPYSNQPQHF
DNA: TGTGCCAGTAGTACCCCGACAGGTCCATATAGCAATCAGCCCCAGCATTTT

V: TRBV5-4
J: TRBJ1-2
size: NA
D: NA
CDR3: CASRNDRLYGYTF
DNA: TGTGCCAGCAGGAACGACAGGCTCTATGGCTACACCTTC

V: TRBV25-1
J: TRBJ2-3
size: NA
D: TRBD1
CDR3: CASGWGRQGTDTQYF
DNA: TGTGCCAGCGGGTGGGGGAGACAGGGGACAGATACGCAGTATTTT

V: TRBV4-1
J: TRBJ2-1
size: NA
D: NA
CDR3: CASSQDVYRTGSNEQFF
DNA: TGCGCCAGCAGCCAAGATGTTTATAGGACGGGATCGAATGAGCAGTTCTTC

V: TRBV5-1
J: TRBJ1-6
size: NA
D: NA
CDR3: CASSLDSSYNSPLHF
DNA: TGCGCCAGCAGCTTGGACAGCTCCTATAATTCACCCCTCCACTTT

V: TRBV4-3
J: TRBJ1-5
size: NA
D: NA
CDR3: CASSHGYDSNQPQHF
DNA: TGCGCCAGCAGCCACGGTTACGATAGCAATCAGCCCCAGCATTTT

V: TRBV5-1
J: TRBJ1-1
size: NA
D: NA
CDR3: CASSLGGGYTEAFF
DNA: TGCGCCAGCAGCTTGGGGGGAGGGTACACTGAAGCTTTCTTT

V: TRBV18
J: TRBJ1-2
size: NA
D: NA
CDR3: CASSLGRGVSGGGYTF
DNA: TGTGCCAGCTCACTGGGAAGGGGCGTGTCAGGTGGTGGCTACACCTTC

V: TRBV18
J: TRBJ2-3
size: NA
D: TRBD2
CDR3: CASSPRLTSGDRTDTQYF
DNA: TGTGCCAGCTCACCACGTTTGACTAGCGGGGATCGCACAGATACGCAGTATTTT

V: TRBV7-6
J: TRBJ1-3
size: NA
D: NA
CDR3: CASSPPRGATGNTIYF
DNA: TGTGCCAGCAGCCCACCGCGGGGGGCAACTGGAAACACCATATATTTT

V: TRBV9
J: TRBJ2-7
size: NA
D: TRBD1
CDR3: CASSEGTGHEQYF
DNA: TGTGCCAGCAGCGAGGGGACAGGGCACGAGCAGTACTTC

V: TRBV5-4
J: TRBJ2-7
size: once
D: NA
CDR3: CASSLSGYEQYF
DNA: TGTGCCAGCAGCTTGAGCGGCTACGAGCAGTACTTC

V: TRBV6-1
J: TRBJ1-2
size: NA
D: NA
CDR3: CASSEGQDYGYTF
DNA: TGTGCCAGCAGTGAAGGACAGGATTACGGCTACACCTTC

V: TRBV7-2
J: TRBJ2-3
size: NA
D: TRBD2
CDR3: CASSLQAGGPGDTQYF
DNA: TGTGCCAGCAGCTTACAAGCGGGAGGGCCCGGAGATACGCAGTATTTT

V: TRBV7-6
J: TRBJ2-3
size: NA
D: NA
CDR3: CASSPNLVAAQYF
DNA: TGTGCCAGCAGCCCTAATCTCGTAGCTGCGCAGTATTTT